These T cell receptor beta chains were read from a single sample in a study of T cells expressing NK-cell markers. Reprocessing the 5' RACE reads, TCRdb reports a single entry for every CDR3 protein and omits DNA. The data include 150,000 to 180,000 distinct CDR3 sequences; the top ten clones carry 37%. Sequenced: blood T cells: a sorted CD56 or NKG2C T cell subset, CD4+ or CD8+ T cells, or bulk PBMC T cells (not recorded which). These receptors originate from a woman aged 45 to 65 in good health. CDR3s include the opening cysteine and the closing phenylalanine or tryptophan. Fields, in order: J gene, V gene, CDR3 protein.

TRBJ2-7 TRBV7-9 CASSFSGGNYEQYF
TRBJ2-1 TRBV2 CASSATETSGYNEQFF
TRBJ2-7 TRBV4-1 CASSHPRDGSDYEQYF
TRBJ1-2 TRBV11-3 CASSLPGGTSYGYTF
TRBJ1-2 TRBV4-1 CASSQGGSGGILGYTF
TRBJ2-1 TRBV13 CASSLLGSGGYNEQFF
TRBJ2-1 TRBV5-6 CASSYGTGSSEQFF
TRBJ2-3 TRBV9 CASSPGAADTQYF
TRBJ2-5 TRBV12-3/TRBV12-4 CASGGVETQYF
TRBJ2-1 TRBV12-3/TRBV12-4 CASSGQDPGNEQFF
TRBJ2-2 TRBV30 CAWTGGDNTGELFF
TRBJ2-2 TRBV2 CASSAWLAGDTGELFF
TRBJ2-7 TRBV4-1 CASSQEWGGYEQYF
TRBJ2-2 TRBV7-9 CASSFPLAGARTGELFF
TRBJ2-7 TRBV9 CASSTGQVGNEQYF
TRBJ2-3 TRBV2 CASWEGELTDTQYF
TRBJ2-4 TRBV20-1 CSARDPGVHIQYF
TRBJ2-1 TRBV7-9 CASSPGTSVGDEQFF
TRBJ2-1 TRBV4-1 CASSHPLAEYEQFF
TRBJ1-2 TRBV6-2/TRBV6-3 CASSYSSAYGYTF
TRBJ2-7 TRBV9 CASSVGGEDNYEQYF
TRBJ1-5 TRBV19 CASSMAAYSNQPQHF
TRBJ2-5 TRBV27 CASSDRGETQYF
TRBJ2-7 TRBV7-8 CASSWGEGVTEQYF
TRBJ2-1 TRBV6-5 CASSYSAGLLNEQFF
TRBJ2-1 TRBV19 CASTSDPRGNEQFF
TRBJ2-1 TRBV2 CASSDRRVAQFF
TRBJ2-3 TRBV2 CASSFPIDDRGHTQYF
TRBJ1-2 TRBV4-1 CASSQDRGRTGGYTF
TRBJ2-2 TRBV24-1 CATSDSGLANTGELFF
TRBJ2-1 TRBV11-2 CASSSTSVRWEQFF
TRBJ2-5 TRBV6-6 CASSPFRLASNQETQYF
TRBJ1-1 TRBV19 CASSIGQRNTEAFF
TRBJ2-1 TRBV7-9 CASSSLVGGGPADEQFF
TRBJ2-2 TRBV24-1 CATSDVRAGGTGELFF
TRBJ2-1 TRBV27 CASGATSGVLYNEQFF
TRBJ2-1 TRBV20-1 CSARITATSGRAGEQFF
TRBJ1-1 TRBV2 CASREQAENTEAFF
TRBJ2-1 TRBV7-2 CASSPTRREQFF
TRBJ2-5 TRBV28 CASNEGGQEETQYF
TRBJ2-5 TRBV7-9 CASRPDAETQYF
TRBJ2-1 TRBV5-6 CASSRPRVSSYNEQFF
TRBJ2-1 TRBV2 CASSVTLPNEQFF
TRBJ2-3 TRBV10-3 CAISELAEADTQYF
TRBJ1-2 TRBV9 CASSPRPGQTNYGYTF
TRBJ2-4 TRBV6-2/TRBV6-3 CASMGGIRAQNIQYF
TRBJ1-1 TRBV12-3/TRBV12-4 CASSLSADTEAFF
TRBJ1-1 TRBV4-1 CASQFGRDLNTEAFF
TRBJ1-1 TRBV6-5 CASSYGGDTEAFF
TRBJ2-7 TRBV12-3/TRBV12-4 CASRLDRGYEQYF
TRBJ2-1 TRBV20-1 CSAHLAGPRGQFF
TRBJ2-1 TRBV13 CASSLKLAEINEQFF
TRBJ2-7 TRBV7-8 CASNLERENEQYF
TRBJ2-2 TRBV7-7 CASSVDRNGELFF
TRBJ1-2 TRBV12-3/TRBV12-4 CASSFPSGGYGYTF